The T cell receptor beta chain described here comes from a study of CD8 T cells in Susac syndrome. CDR3 length: 16 residues. Germline V CDR1 and CDR2: SEHNR, FQNEAQ (reference sequence). V was clipped by 1 base and J by 1 base, with 13 bases between them. cDNA came from roughly 0.5 to 1 ug RNA primed by random hexamers. Amplification of TCR beta CDR3 spanned 54 Vbeta and 13 Jbeta via immunoSEQ multiplex PCR. Each CDR3 protein is one row after TCRdb ran MiXCR on the immunoSEQ multiplex PCR reads. The sample yields about 300,000 distinct CDR3 sequences, about 89% seen once. The sequence was collected from a human donor with multiple sclerosis. The chain employs TRBV7-9 and TRBJ1-2; D unclear. Sequences were obtained from CD8+ T cells from PBMCs. In DNA form, the CDR3 reads TGTGCCAGCAGCTTAGAAGAGGAATCTGTTAACTATGGCTACACCTTC. Encoded protein: CASSLEEESVNYGYTF.